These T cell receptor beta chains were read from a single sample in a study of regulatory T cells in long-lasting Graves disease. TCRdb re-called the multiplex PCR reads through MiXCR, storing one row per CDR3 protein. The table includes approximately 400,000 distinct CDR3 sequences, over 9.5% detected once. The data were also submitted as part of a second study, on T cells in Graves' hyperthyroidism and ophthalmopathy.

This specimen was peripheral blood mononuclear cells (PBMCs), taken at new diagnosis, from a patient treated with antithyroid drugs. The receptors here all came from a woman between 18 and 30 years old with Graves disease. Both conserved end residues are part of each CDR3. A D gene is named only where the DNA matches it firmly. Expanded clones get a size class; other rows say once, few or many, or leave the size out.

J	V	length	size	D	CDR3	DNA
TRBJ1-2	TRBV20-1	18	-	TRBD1	CSARDDPRGGAGFYGYTF	TGCAGTGCTAGAGACGACCCCCGAGGGGGCGCGGGGTTCTATGGCTACACCTTC
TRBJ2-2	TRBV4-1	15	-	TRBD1	CASSLGQGTSGELFF	TGCGCCAGCAGCCTCGGACAGGGAACGTCCGGGGAGCTGTTTTTT
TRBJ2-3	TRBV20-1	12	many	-	CSARGGFDTQYF	TGCAGTGCCAGAGGCGGGTTCGATACGCAGTATTTT
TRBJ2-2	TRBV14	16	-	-	CASSQDAGRWSGELFF	TGTGCCAGCAGCCAAGATGCTGGTAGGTGGTCCGGGGAGCTGTTTTTT
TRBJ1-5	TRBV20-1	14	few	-	CSAKWDGTTDTQHF	TGCAGTGCTAAATGGGATGGGACCACAGATACGCAGCATTTT
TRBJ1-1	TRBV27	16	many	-	CASSLLTRLSNTEAFF	TGTGCCAGCAGCCTTCTTACACGGCTTTCGAACACTGAAGCTTTCTTT
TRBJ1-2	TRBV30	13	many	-	CAWSKIASYGYTF	TGTGCCTGGAGTAAAATTGCGAGCTATGGCTACACCTTC
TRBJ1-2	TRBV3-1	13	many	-	CASSPLIEGIHTF	TGTGCCAGCAGCCCTCTAATTGAGGGGATCCACACCTTC
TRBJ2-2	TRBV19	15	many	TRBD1	CASSRQGGNTGELFF	TGTGCCAGTAGCCGACAGGGGGGAAACACCGGGGAGCTGTTTTTT
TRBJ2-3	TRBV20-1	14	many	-	CSAREFWSTDTQYF	TGCAGTGCTAGGGAGTTTTGGAGCACAGATACGCAGTATTTT
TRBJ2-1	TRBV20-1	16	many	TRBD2	CSANTLAGGPYGEQFF	TGCAGTGCTAACACACTAGCGGGGGGGCCTTACGGTGAGCAGTTCTTC
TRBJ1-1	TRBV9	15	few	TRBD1	CASSAGTGWNTEAFF	TGTGCCAGCAGCGCTGGGACAGGGTGGAACACTGAAGCTTTCTTT
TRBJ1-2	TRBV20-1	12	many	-	CSARGVNYGYTF	TGCAGTGCTAGGGGCGTGAACTATGGCTACACCTTC
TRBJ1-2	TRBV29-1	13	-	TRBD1	CSVPDRANYGYTF	TGCAGCGTCCCGGACAGGGCCAACTATGGCTACACCTTC
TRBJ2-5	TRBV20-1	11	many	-	CSAGLRGTQYF	TGCAGTGCTGGTCTGCGGGGGACCCAGTACTTC
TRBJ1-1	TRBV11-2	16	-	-	CASSQPFGEGDTEAFF	TGTGCCAGCAGTCAACCCTTTGGGGAGGGCGACACTGAAGCTTTCTTT
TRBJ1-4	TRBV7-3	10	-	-	CASRRDALFF	TGTGCCAGCAGGAGGGACGCACTGTTTTTT
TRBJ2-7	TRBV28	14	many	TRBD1	CASSLGTGWYEQYF	TGTGCCAGCAGTTTGGGGACAGGGTGGTACGAGCAGTACTTC
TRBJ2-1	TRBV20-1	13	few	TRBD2	CSAPGRAGNEQFF	TGCAGTGCACCCGGGAGGGCAGGGAATGAGCAGTTCTTC
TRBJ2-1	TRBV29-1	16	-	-	CSVPRELGSAWNEQFF	TGCAGCGTGCCCCGAGAGCTCGGGAGTGCATGGAATGAGCAGTTCTTC
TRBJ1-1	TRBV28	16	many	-	CASSLGWGYMNTEAFF	TGTGCCAGCAGCCTGGGGTGGGGTTACATGAACACTGAAGCTTTCTTT
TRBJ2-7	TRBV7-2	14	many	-	CASSLESGSYEQYF	TGTGCCAGCAGCTTAGAGAGTGGCTCCTACGAGCAGTACTTC
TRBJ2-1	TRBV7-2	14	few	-	CASRYRPEGAKQFF	TGTGCCAGCAGATACCGGCCGGAGGGGGCAAAGCAGTTCTTC
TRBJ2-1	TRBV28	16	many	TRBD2	CASSFLGTSVYNEQFF	TGTGCCAGCAGTTTCTTAGGGACTAGCGTATACAATGAGCAGTTCTTC
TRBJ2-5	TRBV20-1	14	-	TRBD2	CSAAASGGVETQYF	TGCAGTGCTGCCGCTAGCGGGGGGGTGGAGACCCAGTACTTC
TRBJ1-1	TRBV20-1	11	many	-	CSANGNTEAFF	TGCAGTGCTAACGGGAACACTGAAGCTTTCTTT
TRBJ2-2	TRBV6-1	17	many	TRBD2	CASSLYSRGSSTGELFF	TGTGCCAGCAGCCTCTACTCTCGCGGGAGCTCAACCGGGGAGCTGTTTTTT
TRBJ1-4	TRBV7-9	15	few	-	CASSSTAGRGEKLFF	TGTGCCAGCAGCTCTACAGCGGGCAGGGGTGAAAAACTGTTTTTT
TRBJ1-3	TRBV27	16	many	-	CASRPTGRLSGNTIYF	TGTGCCAGCAGGCCAACGGGACGGCTCTCTGGAAACACCATATATTTT
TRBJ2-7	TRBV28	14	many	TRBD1	CASTPGQASYEQYF	TGTGCCAGCACACCGGGACAGGCGTCCTACGAGCAGTACTTC
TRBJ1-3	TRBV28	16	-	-	CASSSGQTAFGNTIYF	TGTGCCAGCAGTTCCGGACAGACCGCCTTTGGAAACACCATATATTTT
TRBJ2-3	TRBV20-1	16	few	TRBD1	CSARVPGTGRADTQYF	TGCAGTGCTAGAGTTCCCGGGACAGGGAGGGCAGATACGCAGTATTTT
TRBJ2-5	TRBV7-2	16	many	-	CASSSLLRQNYKTQYF	TGTGCCAGCAGCTCCCTACTCCGACAGAACTACAAGACCCAGTACTTC
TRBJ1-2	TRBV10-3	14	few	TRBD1	CAISGMGQGNGYTF	TGTGCCATCAGTGGAATGGGACAGGGCAATGGCTACACCTTC
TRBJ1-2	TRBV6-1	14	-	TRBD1	CASNDRGRDYGYTF	TGTGCCAGCAACGACAGGGGGCGCGACTATGGCTACACCTTC
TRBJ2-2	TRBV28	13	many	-	CASSFPNTGELFF	TGTGCCAGCAGTTTTCCGAACACCGGGGAGCTGTTTTTT
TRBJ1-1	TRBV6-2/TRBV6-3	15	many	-	CASSYSSLDETEAFF	TGTGCCAGCAGTTACTCCTCACTCGATGAGACTGAAGCTTTCTTT
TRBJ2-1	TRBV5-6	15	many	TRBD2	CASRLLAGGPNEQFF	TGTGCCAGCAGATTACTAGCGGGAGGGCCGAATGAGCAGTTCTTC
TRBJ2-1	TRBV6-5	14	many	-	CASSFPAGINEQFF	TGTGCCAGCAGTTTCCCAGCGGGTATCAATGAGCAGTTCTTC
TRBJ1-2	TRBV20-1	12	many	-	CSARRGSGGYTF	TGCAGTGCTAGACGGGGATCTGGTGGCTACACCTTC
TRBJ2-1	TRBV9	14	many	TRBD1	CASSVGQGRNEQFF	TGTGCCAGCAGCGTTGGACAGGGCAGGAATGAGCAGTTCTTC
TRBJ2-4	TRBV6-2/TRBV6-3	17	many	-	CASSLLVAGAVGNIQYF	TGTGCCAGCAGCCTCTTAGTGGCCGGAGCTGTAGGGAACATTCAGTACTTC
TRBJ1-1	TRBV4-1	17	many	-	CASSQAGGGTWNTEAFF	TGCGCCAGCAGCCAAGCCGGGGGGGGAACCTGGAACACTGAAGCTTTCTTT
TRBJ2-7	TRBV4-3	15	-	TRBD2	CASSQRLAENYEQYF	TGCGCCAGCAGCCAACGACTAGCGGAGAATTACGAGCAGTACTTC
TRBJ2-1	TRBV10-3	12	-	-	CAITSLNNEQFF	TGTGCCATCACATCCTTGAACAATGAGCAGTTCTTC
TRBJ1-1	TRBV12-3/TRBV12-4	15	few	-	CASSPQSSPNTEAFF	TGTGCCAGCAGTCCACAGTCTTCGCCGAACACTGAAGCTTTCTTT
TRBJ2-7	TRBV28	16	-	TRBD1	CASSFRGGTGSYEQYF	TGTGCCAGCAGTTTCCGGGGTGGGACAGGGTCCTACGAGCAGTACTTC